A selection of T cell receptor beta chains follows, all from one sample in a study of blood T cells in healthy people across ages. Via MiXCR, TCRdb re-called the 5' RACE reads, giving one row per CDR3 protein. Of more than 1,400,000 distinct CDR3 sequences listed, around 42% are singletons. The specimen was blood. The receptor source for this set is a woman aged 18-29 years in good health. The CDR3 runs from the conserved cysteine through the conserved F or W. D genes are given only for firm matches. Some rows have no size entry. The others give once, few or many, or a class for an expanded clone.

TRBV4-1	NA	NA	TRBJ1-2	TGCGCCAGCAGCCAAGATGGTGAAGGGGCGCCTAACTATGGCTACACCTTC	CASSQDGEGAPNYGYTF
TRBV6-5	few	TRBD2	TRBJ2-1	TGTGCCAGCAGTTACCCGACTAGCGGGGGGTCGAGCTCCTACAATGAGCAGTTCTTC	CASSYPTSGGSSSYNEQFF
TRBV20-1	few	NA	TRBJ2-4	TGCAGTGCTAGAGATCGGGGGCCGCCGGCCAAAAACATTCAGTACTTC	CSARDRGPPAKNIQYF
TRBV20-1	NA	NA	TRBJ2-3	TGCAGTGCTACTTGGGCTAACACAGGTACGCAGTATTTT	CSATWANTGTQYF
TRBV20-1	NA	NA	TRBJ1-1	TGCAGTGCACCACGAGAGTTTCCTGAAGCTTTCTTT	CSAPREFPEAFF
TRBV28	NA	TRBD1	TRBJ1-2	TGTGTCAGCAGCCAACCGACAGGGAATGGCTACACCTTC	CVSSQPTGNGYTF
TRBV4-3	NA	NA	TRBJ2-7	TGCGCCAGCAGCGCCAGCCGAACCTGGGACGAGCAGTACTTC	CASSASRTWDEQYF
TRBV29-1	many	NA	TRBJ2-7	TGCAGCGTTGCCCAGGGGTTAGAGCAGTACTTC	CSVAQGLEQYF
TRBV20-1	NA	NA	TRBJ2-2	TGCAGTGCTAGATCCCAGTCGGCGCAGGATGGAACCGGGGAGCTGTTTTTT	CSARSQSAQDGTGELFF
TRBV11-2	NA	NA	TRBJ1-5	TGTGCCAGCAGCTTAAGAGGGGTTGGGAATCAGCCCCAGCATTTT	CASSLRGVGNQPQHF
TRBV12-3/TRBV12-4	NA	TRBD1	TRBJ2-7	TGTGCCAGCAGTGAAAACAGGGGGGTTGGCGAGCAGTACTTC	CASSENRGVGEQYF
TRBV15	NA	TRBD2	TRBJ2-7	TGTGCCACCAGCAAGACTAGCCAAGGGTTCTCCTCCGAGCAGTACTTC	CATSKTSQGFSSEQYF
TRBV5-1	NA	NA	TRBJ1-2	TGCGCCAGCAGCTTCGGGGGACGGTCGTCGGACTATGGCTACACCTTC	CASSFGGRSSDYGYTF
TRBV4-2	NA	NA	TRBJ1-1	TGTGCCAGCAGCCAAGATGCACTGAACACTGAAGCTTTCTTT	CASSQDALNTEAFF
TRBV4-1	NA	TRBD2	TRBJ2-7	TGCGCCAGCAGCCAGCCCCTTGTGGGGGGGGGATTCTTTGAGCAGTACTTC	CASSQPLVGGGFFEQYF
TRBV7-8	few	TRBD1	TRBJ2-1	TGTGCCAGCAGCCGAGCCGGGACAGGGGGAAATGAGCAGTTCTTC	CASSRAGTGGNEQFF
TRBV20-1	few	NA	TRBJ2-1	TGCAGTGCTAGCGGGAGCAGAATCGACAATGAGCAGTTCTTC	CSASGSRIDNEQFF
TRBV5-1	NA	TRBD1	TRBJ2-5	TGCGCCAGCAGCTTGGGGGCTACAGGGGGCGGAGAGACCCAGTACTTC	CASSLGATGGGETQYF
TRBV20-1	few	TRBD2	TRBJ2-1	TGCAGTGCTGCTAGCGGGAGGGCCTTGAATGAGCAGTTCTTC	CSAASGRALNEQFF
TRBV28	many	NA	TRBJ2-3	TGTGCCAGCAGTTCCTCCCCCCCAGATACGCAGTATTTT	CASSSSPPDTQYF
TRBV6-1	NA	NA	TRBJ2-7	TGTGCCAGCAGTGAAGTTTGGAACAAAGTCTACGAGCAGTACTTC	CASSEVWNKVYEQYF
TRBV10-3	few	TRBD2	TRBJ2-1	TGTGCCATCAGTGAAGCGGGGAGCTCCTACAATGAGCAGTTCTTC	CAISEAGSSYNEQFF
TRBV25-1	few	TRBD1	TRBJ1-1	TGTGCCAGCAGGCGGACAGGGGAGGCTTTCTTT	CASRRTGEAFF
TRBV10-3	NA	NA	TRBJ2-4	TGTGCCATCAGTGAGTCGTGGAACATTCAGTACTTC	CAISESWNIQYF
TRBV12-3/TRBV12-4	few	NA	TRBJ1-2	TGTGCCAGCAGTCCCTCCCATCGGGGCAGCGTATATGGCTACACCTTC	CASSPSHRGSVYGYTF
TRBV29-1	once	NA	TRBJ2-3	TGCAGCGTTGGAGATCTCTGGGATACGCAGTATTTT	CSVGDLWDTQYF
TRBV7-3	NA	NA	TRBJ1-6	TGTGCCAGCAGCCTTTTAGGAGCCAGGGGTGACTCACCCCTCCACTTT	CASSLLGARGDSPLHF
TRBV11-2	NA	NA	TRBJ2-1	TGTGCCAGCACTCTCTGGTCGGGGGCGTACTACAATGAGCAGTTCTTC	CASTLWSGAYYNEQFF
TRBV2	few	TRBD1	TRBJ2-7	TGTGCCAGCAGTATACCGGGACAGGGGGTCTACGAGCAGTACTTC	CASSIPGQGVYEQYF
TRBV10-3	few	TRBD1	TRBJ1-5	TGTGCCACGACGGACAGGAATCAGCCCCAGCATTTT	CATTDRNQPQHF
TRBV4-2	NA	TRBD2	TRBJ2-3	TGTGCCAGCAGCCCCCAAAGGACAAGCGGGGGTTCGGCAGATACGCAGTATTTT	CASSPQRTSGGSADTQYF
TRBV10-3	NA	TRBD2	TRBJ2-3	TGTGCCATCAGTGAGGGCGGGGGAGGAGATACGCAGTATTTT	CAISEGGGGDTQYF
TRBV2	many	TRBD2	TRBJ2-3	TGTGCCAGCGGGACTAGCGGTACAGATACGCAGTATTTT	CASGTSGTDTQYF
TRBV4-3	NA	TRBD2	TRBJ2-7	TGCGCCAGCAGCCAAGGACTAGCGGAGAATTACGAGCAGTACTTC	CASSQGLAENYEQYF
TRBV4-2	NA	NA	TRBJ1-4	TGTGCCAGCAGCCAAGGACAGATAGATGAAAAACTGTTTTTT	CASSQGQIDEKLFF
TRBV5-1	NA	NA	TRBJ1-6	TGCGCCAGCAGCTTGCGGAGGGAAACTAATTCACCCCTCCACTTT	CASSLRRETNSPLHF
TRBV27	few	NA	TRBJ1-6	TGTGCCAGCAGTTTAGTAATGTGGGGCGATAATTCACCCCTCCACTTT	CASSLVMWGDNSPLHF
TRBV27	NA	NA	TRBJ2-1	TGTGCCAGCAGTCCCGCTTTGGGCTCCAATGAGCAGTTCTTC	CASSPALGSNEQFF
TRBV12-3/TRBV12-4	NA	TRBD2	TRBJ2-3	TGTGCCAGCAGTTTGCTTAGCGGGAGGGTCGGCACAGATACGCAGTATTTT	CASSLLSGRVGTDTQYF